This TCR beta chain was identified in a study of control samples from healthy donors and cancer patients. Using immunoSEQ multiplex PCR, the repertoire was profiled, and TCRdb retains in-frame clones only, with some absent. The sample lists approximately 44,000 clones; roughly 77% were seen once. Germline V gene sequence: CDR1 SNHLY, CDR2 FYNNEI. The CDR3 consists of 13 residues. V was shortened by 8 bases and J by 2 bases, with 10 bases between the two germline ends. V and J are TRBV2 and TRBJ1-5, with TRBD1 as a possible D gene (5 bases). The sequencing sample was made of formalin-fixed, paraffin-embedded tissue. This receptor was identified in a male donor with melanoma. CDR3 in amino acids: CASVRDRNQPQHF. The CDR3, as DNA: TGTGCCAGCGTCCGGGACCGCAATCAGCCCCAGCATTTT.